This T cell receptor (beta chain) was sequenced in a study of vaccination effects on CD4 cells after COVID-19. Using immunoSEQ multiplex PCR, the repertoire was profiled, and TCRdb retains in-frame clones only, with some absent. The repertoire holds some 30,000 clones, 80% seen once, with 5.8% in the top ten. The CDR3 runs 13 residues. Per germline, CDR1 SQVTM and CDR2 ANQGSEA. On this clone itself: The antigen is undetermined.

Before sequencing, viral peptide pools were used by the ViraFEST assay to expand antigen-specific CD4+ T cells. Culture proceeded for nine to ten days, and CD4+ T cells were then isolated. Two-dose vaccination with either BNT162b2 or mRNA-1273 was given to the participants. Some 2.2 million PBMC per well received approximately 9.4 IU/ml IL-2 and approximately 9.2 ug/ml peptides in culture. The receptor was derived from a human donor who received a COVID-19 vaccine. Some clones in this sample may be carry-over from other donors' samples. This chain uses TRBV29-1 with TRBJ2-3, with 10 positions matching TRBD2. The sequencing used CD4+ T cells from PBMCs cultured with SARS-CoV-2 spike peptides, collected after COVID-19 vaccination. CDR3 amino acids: CSTSGASTDTQYF. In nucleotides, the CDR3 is TGCAGTACTAGCGGGGCATCCACAGATACGCAGTATTTT.